A selection of T cell receptor beta chains follows, all from one sample in a study of cytomegalovirus exposure and HLA in healthy donors. Profiling relied on immunoSEQ multiplex PCR, and the TCRdb table lists in-frame clones only, not all of them. Here the sample spans about 110,000 clones, approximately 79% being singletons. Sequences were obtained from PBMCs. The receptors were sampled from a man between 60 and 75 years old in good health and CMV-seronegative. Both conserved end residues are part of each CDR3. Each record gives: clone size, V gene, J gene, D gene, CDR3 length, CDR3 protein, CDR3 DNA. The D gene is left open where the match is weak. Clone size is shown for a subset of rows, as once, few, many or a class of expanded clone.

once	TRBV30	TRBJ1-1	NA	13	CAWSNQANTEAFF	TGTGCCTGGAGTAACCAAGCTAACACTGAAGCTTTCTTT
few	TRBV18	TRBJ1-1	NA	17	CASSVRIPPTMNTEAFF	TGTGCCAGCTCAGTACGGATTCCACCTACTATGAACACTGAAGCTTTCTTT
NA	TRBV4-2	TRBJ2-7	NA	15	CASSQDVIELYEQYF	TGTGCCAGCAGCCAAGATGTGATAGAGCTCTACGAGCAGTACTTC
NA	TRBV9	TRBJ1-1	NA	13	CASSARDWTEAFF	TGTGCCAGCAGCGCGCGCGATTGGACTGAAGCTTTCTTT
NA	TRBV5-1	TRBJ2-5	TRBD2	16	CASSPGETSIKETQYF	TGCGCCAGCAGCCCTGGGGAGACTAGCATAAAAGAGACCCAGTACTTC
NA	TRBV6-5	TRBJ1-3	NA	12	CASSSQGNTIYF	TGTGCCAGCAGTTCACAGGGAAACACCATATATTTT
few	TRBV25-1	TRBJ1-2	NA	12	CASSDREYGYTF	TGTGCCAGCAGTGATCGAGAGTATGGCTACACCTTC
NA	TRBV15	TRBJ2-3	NA	13	CATSRGRFDTQYF	TGTGCCACCAGCAGAGGCAGGTTTGATACGCAGTATTTT
NA	TRBV7-2	TRBJ2-6	TRBD1	18	CASSSKGTGGGGANVLTF	TGTGCCAGCAGCTCAAAGGGGACAGGGGGCGGTGGGGCCAACGTCCTGACTTTC
NA	TRBV7-3	TRBJ1-1	TRBD1	14	CASSSGQRNTEAFF	TGTGCCAGCAGCTCGGGACAGAGGAACACTGAAGCTTTCTTT
few	TRBV7-3	TRBJ2-2	NA	14	CASSSQGYTGELFF	TGTGCCAGCAGCTCACAGGGATACACCGGGGAGCTGTTTTTT
NA	TRBV19	TRBJ2-3	TRBD1	14	CASSPTGSTDTQYF	TGTGCCAGTAGCCCGACAGGGAGCACAGATACGCAGTATTTT
NA	TRBV5-1	TRBJ1-6	TRBD1	15	CASSYLDRGVPPLHF	TGCGCCAGCAGCTACCTCGACAGGGGAGTGCCACCCCTCCACTTT
NA	TRBV6-4	TRBJ2-2	NA	14	CASSAGTNTGELFF	TGTGCCAGCAGTGCAGGCACGAACACCGGGGAGCTGTTTTTT
NA	TRBV11-3	TRBJ2-3	TRBD2	18	CASSSGRLAGGGTDTQYF	TGTGCCAGCAGCTCCGGTCGGCTAGCGGGGGGAGGCACAGATACGCAGTATTTT
NA	TRBV5-1	TRBJ2-5	NA	17	CASSLGAGQHPQETQYF	TGCGCCAGCAGCTTGGGAGCAGGACAGCATCCCCAAGAGACCCAGTACTTC
NA	TRBV5-6	TRBJ1-1	TRBD1	15	CASSSQTGAGTEAFF	TGTGCCAGCAGCTCACAGACAGGGGCGGGCACTGAAGCTTTCTTT
NA	TRBV2	TRBJ1-5	NA	15	CASSVGQTNNQPQHF	TGTGCCAGCAGTGTTGGACAGACAAACAATCAGCCCCAGCATTTT
NA	TRBV19	TRBJ2-3	TRBD2	17	CASSMGSQRGLGDTQYF	TGTGCCAGTAGTATGGGTTCCCAGCGGGGGCTGGGAGATACGCAGTATTTT
NA	TRBV4-3	TRBJ1-6	TRBD1	17	CASSQDDGTGGYSPLHF	TGCGCCAGCAGCCAAGATGACGGGACAGGGGGATATTCACCCCTCCACTTT
NA	TRBV7-3	TRBJ1-6	NA	15	CASSANGARNSPLHF	TGTGCCAGCAGCGCGAATGGGGCAAGGAATTCACCCCTCCACTTT
NA	TRBV7-9	TRBJ1-6	NA	15	CASSLSGGAYSPLHF	TGTGCCAGCAGCTTAAGCGGGGGTGCATATTCACCCCTCCACTTT
once	TRBV7-9	TRBJ2-5	TRBD1	15	CASSRSDRARETQYF	TGTGCCAGCAGCCGCTCCGACAGGGCACGAGAGACCCAGTACTTC
NA	TRBV5-1	TRBJ2-7	TRBD1	14	CASSTQDRLGEQYF	TGCGCCAGCAGCACGCAGGACAGGTTGGGGGAGCAGTACTTC
NA	TRBV18	TRBJ2-5	NA	14	CASSPGLNQETQYF	TGTGCCAGCTCACCAGGACTGAACCAAGAGACCCAGTACTTC
NA	TRBV5-8	TRBJ2-3	NA	11	CASSSPNTQYF	TGTGCCAGCAGCTCCCCAAATACGCAGTATTTT
few	TRBV7-9	TRBJ1-4	TRBD1	15	CASSLRTGNNEKLFF	TGTGCCAGCAGCTTACGGACAGGGAATAATGAAAAACTGTTTTTT
NA	TRBV15	TRBJ1-4	NA	15	CATSRAAGVGEKLFF	TGTGCCACCAGCAGAGCGGCGGGGGTTGGTGAAAAACTGTTTTTT
NA	TRBV6-1	TRBJ1-5	TRBD1	15	CASTAFKGAHQPQHF	TGTGCCAGCACCGCTTTCAAGGGGGCCCATCAGCCCCAGCATTTT
few	TRBV6-4	TRBJ2-3	TRBD2	16	CASSSVAGGATDTQYF	TGTGCCAGCAGTTCTGTAGCGGGGGGTGCCACAGATACGCAGTATTTT